These T cell receptor beta chains were read from a single sample in a study of healthy donors' naive CD4 and CD8 T cells. In TCRdb, the reads were re-called with MiXCR into one record per CDR3 protein. Of some 190,000 distinct CDR3 sequences detected, under 85% appear once; the ten largest clones hold roughly 2.3%. Sequencing used naive CD4+ and CD8+ T cells sorted from blood, pooled from several donors. The receptors originated from a pool of human donors in good health; the sample pools cells from several healthy donors. CDR3s include the opening cysteine and the closing phenylalanine or tryptophan. The order of the fields is V gene, D gene, J gene, clone size, CDR3 DNA, CDR3 protein. A D gene is named only where the DNA matches it firmly. Part of the rows lack a size; the others show once, few, many or a class for expanded clones.

V: TRBV27
D: .
J: TRBJ2-7
size: .
DNA: TGTGCCAGCAGCATAACAGGGAGCGAGCAGTACTTC
CDR3: CASSITGSEQYF

V: TRBV14
D: .
J: TRBJ2-1
size: .
DNA: TGTGCCAGCAGCCAAGAGGGGCACAATGAGCAGTTCTTC
CDR3: CASSQEGHNEQFF

V: TRBV5-1
D: .
J: TRBJ2-1
size: .
DNA: TGCGCCAGCAGCTTGGTACAGGGCACCTACAATGAGCAGTTCTTC
CDR3: CASSLVQGTYNEQFF

V: TRBV27
D: .
J: TRBJ2-3
size: .
DNA: TGTGCCAGCAGTCCCCGGGGCCCATGGAGCACAGATACGCAGTATTTT
CDR3: CASSPRGPWSTDTQYF

V: TRBV29-1
D: TRBD1
J: TRBJ1-2
size: .
DNA: TGCAGCGTGGAAAGGACAGGCCCCGGTGGCTACACCTTC
CDR3: CSVERTGPGGYTF

V: TRBV4-3
D: TRBD1
J: TRBJ2-7
size: .
DNA: TGTGCCAGCAGCCAAGCCTCGACAGGGTGGTCCTACGAGCAGTACTTC
CDR3: CASSQASTGWSYEQYF

V: TRBV6-5
D: .
J: TRBJ2-7
size: .
DNA: TGTGCCAGCAGTTCCTCGGGGACGGCCTACTACGAGCAGTACTTC
CDR3: CASSSSGTAYYEQYF

V: TRBV29-1
D: .
J: TRBJ1-2
size: once
DNA: TGCAGCGTTGAAACCTCCTATGGCTACACCTTC
CDR3: CSVETSYGYTF

V: TRBV27
D: .
J: TRBJ1-3
size: .
DNA: TGTGCCAGCAGTCCCTCCAATACAGGATCTGGAAACACCATATATTTT
CDR3: CASSPSNTGSGNTIYF

V: TRBV6-5
D: .
J: TRBJ2-7
size: .
DNA: TGTGCCAGCACGACGGGAACCTTGAACGAGCAGTACTTC
CDR3: CASTTGTLNEQYF

V: TRBV18
D: TRBD2
J: TRBJ2-3
size: .
DNA: TGTGCCAGCTCACCAGTGACTAGCGGGCCATCCCCCACAGATACGCAGTATTTT
CDR3: CASSPVTSGPSPTDTQYF

V: TRBV2
D: .
J: TRBJ2-2
size: .
DNA: TGTGCCAGCAGTGTGGGGGAGTTGGGCACCGGGGAGCTGTTTTTT
CDR3: CASSVGELGTGELFF

V: TRBV29-1
D: TRBD1
J: TRBJ2-2
size: once
DNA: TGCAGCGTGGACAGGGGGCGGATGAACACCGGGGAGCTGTTTTTT
CDR3: CSVDRGRMNTGELFF

V: TRBV6-2/TRBV6-3
D: TRBD1
J: TRBJ2-1
size: .
DNA: TGTGCCAGCCGACCTTCGGGACAGCAAAACAATGAGCAGTTCTTC
CDR3: CASRPSGQQNNEQFF

V: TRBV6-5
D: .
J: TRBJ1-5
size: .
DNA: TGTGCCAGCTCCCAGGGGCAGCCCCAGCATTTT
CDR3: CASSQGQPQHF

V: TRBV15
D: TRBD1
J: TRBJ2-5
size: .
DNA: TGTGCCACCAGCAGAACAGGGGAGTCAGAGCAAGAGACCCAGTACTTC
CDR3: CATSRTGESEQETQYF

V: TRBV29-1
D: .
J: TRBJ2-7
size: once
DNA: TGCAGCGTTGAAGATGCCTGGGGTTTAGGTAGCGACGAGCAGTACTTC
CDR3: CSVEDAWGLGSDEQYF

V: TRBV6-5
D: .
J: TRBJ1-2
size: .
DNA: TGTGCCAGCAGTAAGACGACGGACTATGGCTACACCTTC
CDR3: CASSKTTDYGYTF

V: TRBV6-5
D: .
J: TRBJ1-2
size: .
DNA: TGTGCCAGCAGTTACTTGGGGACCTATGGCTACACCTTC
CDR3: CASSYLGTYGYTF

V: TRBV11-1
D: TRBD2
J: TRBJ2-1
size: .
DNA: TGTGCCAGCAGCCCCCGGACTAGCGGGAGGTCCTACAATGAGCAGTTCTTC
CDR3: CASSPRTSGRSYNEQFF

V: TRBV29-1
D: TRBD1
J: TRBJ2-5
size: .
DNA: TGCAGCGTGGCCGGGACAGAGGCACTTCAAGAGACCCAGTACTTC
CDR3: CSVAGTEALQETQYF

V: TRBV11-2
D: TRBD2
J: TRBJ2-7
size: .
DNA: TGTGCCAGCAGCTTTCTACTAGCGGGAGTTGAGCAGTACTTC
CDR3: CASSFLLAGVEQYF

V: TRBV19
D: TRBD1
J: TRBJ1-1
size: .
DNA: TGTGCCAGTAGTATAGTCTCAGGGGGGAACACTGAAGCTTTCTTT
CDR3: CASSIVSGGNTEAFF

V: TRBV10-3
D: TRBD2
J: TRBJ2-5
size: .
DNA: TGTGCCATCCAGACTAGCGCCCAAGAGACCCAGTACTTC
CDR3: CAIQTSAQETQYF

V: TRBV19
D: .
J: TRBJ2-1
size: .
DNA: TGTGCCAGTAGTATGGGTACCTACAATGAGCAGTTCTTC
CDR3: CASSMGTYNEQFF

V: TRBV29-1
D: .
J: TRBJ2-7
size: .
DNA: TGCAGCGTTGTGCGGAAGTCCGAGCAGTACTTC
CDR3: CSVVRKSEQYF

V: TRBV29-1
D: .
J: TRBJ2-7
size: few
DNA: TGCAGCATTAGGGAATTCTACGAGCAGTACTTC
CDR3: CSIREFYEQYF